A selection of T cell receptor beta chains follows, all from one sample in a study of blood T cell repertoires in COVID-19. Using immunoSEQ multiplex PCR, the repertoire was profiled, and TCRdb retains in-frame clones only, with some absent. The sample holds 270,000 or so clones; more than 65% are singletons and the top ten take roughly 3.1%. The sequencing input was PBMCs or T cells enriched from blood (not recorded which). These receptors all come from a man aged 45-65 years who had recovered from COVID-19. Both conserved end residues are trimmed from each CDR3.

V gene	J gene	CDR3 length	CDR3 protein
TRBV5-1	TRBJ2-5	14	ASSLSGGTYQETQY
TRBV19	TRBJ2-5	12	ASKTSGRGETQY
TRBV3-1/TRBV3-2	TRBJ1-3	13	ASSPTAFSGNTIY
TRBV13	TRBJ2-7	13	ASSRKGQETYEQY
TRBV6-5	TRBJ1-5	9	ASARNQPQH
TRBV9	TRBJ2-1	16	ASSVVERGVGGYNEQF
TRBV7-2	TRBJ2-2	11	ASSLSRVGELF
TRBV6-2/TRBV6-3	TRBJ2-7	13	ASSWTRDRTYEQY
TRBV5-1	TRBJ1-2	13	ASSSGQGGFDGYT
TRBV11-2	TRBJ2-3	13	ASSLAAGGPSTQY
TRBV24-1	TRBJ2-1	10	ATSVARDEQF
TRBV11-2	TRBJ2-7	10	ASRKAPYEQY
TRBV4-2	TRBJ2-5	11	ASSQGRQETQY
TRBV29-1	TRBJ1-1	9	SGGQGYEAF
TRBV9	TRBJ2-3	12	ASSVQGAPDTQY
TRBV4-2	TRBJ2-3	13	ASSQESGGVDTQY
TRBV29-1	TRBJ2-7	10	SVRQGGYEQY